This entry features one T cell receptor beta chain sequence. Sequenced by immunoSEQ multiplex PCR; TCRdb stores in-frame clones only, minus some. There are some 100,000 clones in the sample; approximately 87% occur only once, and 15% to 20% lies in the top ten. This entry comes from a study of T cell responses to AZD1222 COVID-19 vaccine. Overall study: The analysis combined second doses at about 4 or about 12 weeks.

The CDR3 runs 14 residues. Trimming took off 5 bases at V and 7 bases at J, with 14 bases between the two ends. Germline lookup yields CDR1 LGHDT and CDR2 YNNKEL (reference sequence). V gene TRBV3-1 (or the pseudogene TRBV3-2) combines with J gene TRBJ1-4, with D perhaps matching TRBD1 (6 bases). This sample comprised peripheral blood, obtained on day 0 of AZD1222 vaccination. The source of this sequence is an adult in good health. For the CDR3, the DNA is TGTGCCAGCAGCACGGGGGACACAGCTGAAAAACTGTTTTTT. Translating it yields CASSTGDTAEKLFF.